Listed here are 20 T cell receptor delta chains from one sample, sequenced in a study of Vδ1+ human thymocytes. These receptors' antigens are unknown. RNA was extracted from the cells and then reverse transcribed. CDR3 amplicons came from multiplex PCR with pooled V-gene forward and constant-region reverse primers. TCRdb ran CATT on the multiplex PCR reads. The sample shows approximately 19,000 delta-chain clones, 8% to 10% of them seen only once. Whole-study results and caveats: Thymic TRG and TRD repertoires appeared highly polyclonal, with Gaussian CDR3 length distributions.

The source material was Vdelta1+ gamma-delta thymocytes from the thymus. Described subset: FACS-sorted CD3+ TCRalphabeta- TCRVdelta1+ TCRVdelta2- thymocytes. Source of these receptors: a child under two years old who had congenital heart surgery.

This clone showed up just a few times. The V gene is TRDV1, the J gene TRDJ1; D call uncertain. Germline CDR1 and CDR2: TSWWSYY and QGS. V shed 4 bases and J shed 7 bases, with 13 bases lying between them. The length of the CDR3 is 13 residues. The CDR3 region is CALGAFPLGKLIF. The CDR3 bases are TGTGCTCTTGGGGCCTTTCCCTTGGGTAAACTCATCTTT.

This clone has a handful of counts. The V and J genes are TRDV1 and TRDJ1; maybe TRDD3 (5 bases). Trimming removed 4 bases at V and 0 bases at J, with 24 bases between. The V gene's germline CDR1 is TSWWSYY and CDR2 QGS. The CDR3 consists of 19 residues. The CDR3 DNA is TGTGCTCTTGGGGGCTATAGATCCCTCGGATTGGGGTACACCGATAAACTCATCTTT. Encoded protein: CALGGYRSLGLGYTDKLIF.

The chain recombines TRDV1 with TRDJ1, with 7 bases that match TRDD3. CDR3 length equals 20 residues. CDR1 is TSWWSYY, CDR2 QGS, per germline. J gave up 2 bases and V 1 base, and 19 bases lay outside the gene matches. The CDR3 nucleotides read TGTGCTCTTGGGGAACGGATATGGAACTGGGGCAATCCAGAGACCGATAAACTCATCTTT. Protein sequence: CALGERIWNWGNPETDKLIF.

Only a few counts were recorded for this clone. The rearrangement links TRDV1 to TRDJ1; 9 nucleotides align to TRDD3. J lost 0 bases, V lost 0 bases, and 14 bases had no gene match. CDR3 length equals 20 residues. The germline V gene encodes CDR1 TSWWSYY and CDR2 QGS. The CDR3 spells CALGELRPRGWGMYTDKLIF. The CDR3 coding sequence is TGTGCTCTTGGGGAACTTCGGCCCAGAGGCTGGGGGATGTACACCGATAAACTCATCTTT.

This clone appeared a few times. The chain has TRDV1 and TRDJ1; maybe TRDD2 (6 bases). From germline, CDR1 is TSWWSYY and CDR2 QGS. CDR3 size: 24 residues. Between the trimmed V and J ends, which lost 0 bases and 0 bases, there was a span of 35 bases. This CDR3 reads CALGELNHNPTLLEYSPHTDKLIF. CDR3 sequence (DNA): TGTGCTCTTGGGGAACTTAACCACAATCCTACGTTACTGGAATACTCACCCCACACCGATAAACTCATCTTT.

This chain links TRDV1 with TRDJ1, with D perhaps TRDD2 or TRDD3 (9 bases each). Germline lookup yields CDR1 TSWWSYY and CDR2 QGS. Trimming pared 5 bases from V and 0 bases from J, leaving 31 bases between. This CDR3 spans 21 amino acids. The CDR3 nucleotides are TGTGCTCTTGGGATCGGCCTTCCTACGCTACTGGGGGACAACAACACCGATAAACTCATCTTT. It codes for CALGIGLPTLLGDNNTDKLIF.

V usage is TRDV1 and J usage is TRDJ1, with 13 bases that match TRDD3. J was trimmed by 2 bases and V by 4 bases; bases with no gene match: 19. CDR3 length: 21 residues. From germline, CDR1 is TSWWSYY and CDR2 QGS. DNA for the CDR3: TGTGCTCTTGGGGCCCGCTCCAAACTTGACTGGGGGATACGTCCTACCGATAAACTCATCTTT. Translated, it gives CALGARSKLDWGIRPTDKLIF.

This clone occurred a few times. The genes are TRDV1 and TRDJ1; 9 bases fit TRDD3. The length of the CDR3 is 20 residues. The germline CDR1 and CDR2 sequences are TSWWSYY and QGS. V lost 1 base, J lost 4 bases, and 19 bases stayed unmatched. The CDR3 here is CALGEPFSHSLLGDIDKLIF. The CDR3 DNA reads as TGTGCTCTTGGGGAACCCTTTTCCCACAGCTTGTTGGGGGATATCGATAAACTCATCTTT.

V gene TRDV1 combines with J gene TRDJ2; 8 nucleotides align to TRDD2. Germline V gene lookup returns CDR1 TSWWSYY and CDR2 QGS. Losses at the gene ends were 3 bases for V and 5 bases for J; bases not matched to a gene: 14. This CDR3 comprises 18 residues. The CDR3 sequence: CALGDPSYPYTYTAQLFF. The CDR3 DNA is TGTGCTCTTGGGGACCCTTCCTATCCCTATACGTACACAGCACAACTCTTCTTT.

The V call is TRDV1, the J call TRDJ1, with 8 bases lining up with TRDD3. Germline CDR1 reads TSWWSYY; CDR2 reads QGS. Germline trimming cut 1 base from V and 2 bases from J; bases unmatched to any gene: 15. The CDR3 is 19 residues long. CDR3 coding DNA: TGTGCTCTTGGGGAACCCGATTCCCCATCTGGGGGAGCAACCGATAAACTCATCTTT. Translation: CALGEPDSPSGGATDKLIF.

The genes are TRDV1 and TRDJ2, with 10 bases matching TRDD3. Since TCRdb gives no J gene, matching the DNA to germline was used here to assign it. CDR1 TSWWSYY and CDR2 QGS come from the germline V gene. V shed 5 bases and J 1 base; nucleotides not matched to a gene: 16. This CDR3 is 20 amino acids long. The CDR3 DNA sequence: TGTGCTCTTGGGTTCCTTGCCGGACGGGGGATACGCTTTTTGACAGCACAACTCTTCTTT. It yields the protein CALGFLAGRGIRFLTAQLFF.

This clone was counted a few times. V and J are TRDV1 and TRDJ1, with D unclear. Germline V gene sequence: CDR1 TSWWSYY, CDR2 QGS. The CDR3 spans 17 residues. V was shortened by 1 base and J by 0 bases, with 15 bases between the two germline ends. In DNA, the CDR3 is TGTGCTCTTGGGGAACAGTTCGAACGTCCGGACACCGATAAACTCATCTTT. Residues: CALGEQFERPDTDKLIF.

The chain combines TRDV1 with TRDJ1; 13 bases are shared with TRDD3. The trim removed 4 bases at V and 0 bases at J, leaving 17 bases unmatched. Germline V gene data show CDR1 as TSWWSYY and CDR2 as QGS. The CDR3 extends over 21 amino acids. CDR3 in amino acids: CALGATQNWGIRARYTDKLIF. The CDR3 region has the DNA TGTGCTCTTGGGGCGACGCAGAACTGGGGGATACGGGCTCGGTACACCGATAAACTCATCTTT.

This clone was observed a few times. The genes are TRDV1 and TRDJ1; 7 bases are a match to TRDD3. After removal of 4 bases from V and 1 base from J, the junction contained 12 bases not matched to a gene. CDR1 and CDR2 (germline): TSWWSYY, QGS. The CDR3 covers 17 residues. The CDR3 is CALGGRRSGIATDKLIF. The CDR3 nucleotides read TGTGCTCTTGGGGGAAGAAGATCGGGGATAGCCACCGATAAACTCATCTTT.

The V call is TRDV1, the J call TRDJ2, with 7 bases matching TRDD2. The CDR3 runs 16 residues. Germline V lookup: CDR1 TSWWSYY, CDR2 QGS. Trimming cost V 11 bases and J 3 bases; bases outside gene matches: 15. CDR3 DNA sequence: TGTGCTTTACGTCCTTCCTCAGGCTGGGTGACAGCACAACTCTTCTTT. Amino acids: CALRPSSGWVTAQLFF.

Only a few counts were recorded for this clone. The chain links TRDV2 to TRDJ1, with TRDD3 matching over 10 bases. V shed 4 bases and J 6 bases; nucleotides not matched to a gene: 10. Germline CDR1 GEAIGNYY, CDR2 EKD. The CDR3 runs 15 residues. The CDR3 DNA is TGTGCCTGTGATATTACTGGGGGATGCTTATATAAACTCATCTTT. Encoded protein: CACDITGGCLYKLIF.

The V gene is TRDV1, the J gene TRDJ1; 10 bases are a match to TRDD3. CDR1 is TSWWSYY, CDR2 QGS, per germline. The CDR3 is 21 amino acids. Germline trimming cut 5 bases from V and 0 bases from J; bases unmatched to any gene: 21. The DNA for the CDR3 is TGTGCTCTTGGGATGACTTCCGCCCCCCCTTACTGGGGGATTCACACCGATAAACTCATCTTT. This codes for CALGMTSAPPYWGIHTDKLIF.

The chain joins TRDV1 to TRDJ1; no clear D gene. The CDR3 consists of 15 residues. Germline loops: CDR1 TSWWSYY, CDR2 QGS. The germline V and J ends were trimmed by 4 bases and 0 bases, with 12 bases remaining between them. The chain's CDR3 is CALGATDGYTDKLIF. DNA of the CDR3: TGTGCTCTTGGGGCCACAGACGGGTACACCGATAAACTCATCTTT.

The V and J genes are TRDV1 and TRDJ1, with 8 bases aligning to TRDD3. CDR1 TSWWSYY and CDR2 QGS come from the germline V gene. V was clipped by 2 bases and J by 0 bases; unmatched bases: 20. CDR3 size: 21 residues. CDR3: CALGEIGVLLGVELYTDKLIF. CDR3 in DNA: TGTGCTCTTGGGGAAATCGGTGTCCTACTGGGGGTCGAACTGTACACCGATAAACTCATCTTT.

The rearrangement uses TRDV1 and TRDJ1; D may be TRDD3 (7 bases). The CDR3 runs to 18 residues. Germline CDR1 is TSWWSYY and CDR2 is QGS. Trimming pared 6 bases from V and 0 bases from J, leaving 23 bases between. CDR3 residues: CALGCNPTLGGYTDKLIF. The CDR3 DNA reads TGTGCTCTTGGATGCAATCCTACCCTGGGGGGTTACACCGATAAACTCATCTTT.